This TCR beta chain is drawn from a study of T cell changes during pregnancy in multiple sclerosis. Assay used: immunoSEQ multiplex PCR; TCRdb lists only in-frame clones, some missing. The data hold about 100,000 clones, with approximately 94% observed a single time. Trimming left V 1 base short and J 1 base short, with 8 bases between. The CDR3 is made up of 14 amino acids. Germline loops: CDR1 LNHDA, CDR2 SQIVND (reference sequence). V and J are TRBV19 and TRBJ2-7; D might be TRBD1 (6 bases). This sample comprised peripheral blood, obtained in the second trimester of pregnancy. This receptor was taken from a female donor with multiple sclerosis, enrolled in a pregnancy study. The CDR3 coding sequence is TGTGCCAGTAGTATAGTGGACAGTTCCTACGAGCAGTACTTC. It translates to CASSIVDSSYEQYF.